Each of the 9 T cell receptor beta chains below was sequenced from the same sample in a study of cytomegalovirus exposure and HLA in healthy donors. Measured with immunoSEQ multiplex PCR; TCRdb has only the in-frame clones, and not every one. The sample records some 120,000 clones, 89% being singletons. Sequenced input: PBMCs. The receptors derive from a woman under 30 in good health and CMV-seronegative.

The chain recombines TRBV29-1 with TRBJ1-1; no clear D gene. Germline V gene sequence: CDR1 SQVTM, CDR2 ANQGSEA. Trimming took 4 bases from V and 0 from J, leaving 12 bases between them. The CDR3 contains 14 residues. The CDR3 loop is CSVGLATLNTEAFF. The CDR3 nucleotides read TGCAGCGTTGGTTTAGCCACTTTGAACACTGAAGCTTTCTTT.

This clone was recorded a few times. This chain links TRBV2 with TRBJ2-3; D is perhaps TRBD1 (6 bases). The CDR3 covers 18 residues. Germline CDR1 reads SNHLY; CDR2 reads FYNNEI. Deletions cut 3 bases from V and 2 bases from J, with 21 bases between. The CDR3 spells CASSDKDLAGAFTDTQYF. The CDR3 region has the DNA TGTGCCAGCAGTGATAAGGACTTAGCAGGGGCCTTCACAGATACGCAGTATTTT.

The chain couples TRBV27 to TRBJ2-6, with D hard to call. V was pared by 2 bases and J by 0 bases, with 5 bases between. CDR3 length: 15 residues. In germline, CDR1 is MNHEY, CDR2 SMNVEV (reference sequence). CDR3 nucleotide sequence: TGTGCCAGCAGTTTAACAGACTCTGGGGCCAACGTCCTGACTTTC. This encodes CASSLTDSGANVLTF. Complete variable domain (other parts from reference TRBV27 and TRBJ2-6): EAQVTQNPRYLITVTGKKLTVTCSQNMNHEYMSWYRQDPGLGLRQIYYSMNVEVTDKGDVPEGYKVSRKEKRNFPLILESPSPNQTSLYFCASSLTDSGANVLTFGAGSRLTVL.

The chain's CDR3 is CASSYSGTGNTEAFF. CDR3 sequence (DNA): TGTGCCAGCAGTTACTCGGGGACAGGGAACACTGAAGCTTTCTTT. The chain is built from TRBV6-5 and TRBJ1-1; 8 bases match TRBD1. The trim removed 0 bases at V and 1 base at J, leaving 1 base unmatched. Germline values: CDR1 MNHEY, CDR2 SVGAGI. This CDR3 region has 15 residues.

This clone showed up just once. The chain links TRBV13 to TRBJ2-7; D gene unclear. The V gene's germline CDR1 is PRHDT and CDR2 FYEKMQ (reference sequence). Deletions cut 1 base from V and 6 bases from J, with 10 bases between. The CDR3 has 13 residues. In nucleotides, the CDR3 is TGTGCCAGCAGCTTAGACGGCTGGGCCGAGCAGTACTTC. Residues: CASSLDGWAEQYF.

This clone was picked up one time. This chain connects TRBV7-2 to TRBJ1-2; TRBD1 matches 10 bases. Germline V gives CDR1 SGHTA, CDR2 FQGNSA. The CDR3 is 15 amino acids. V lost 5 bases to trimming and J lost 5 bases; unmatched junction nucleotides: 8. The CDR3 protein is CASSPGTGDAYGYTF. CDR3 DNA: TGTGCCAGCAGCCCAGGGACAGGGGATGCTTATGGCTACACCTTC.

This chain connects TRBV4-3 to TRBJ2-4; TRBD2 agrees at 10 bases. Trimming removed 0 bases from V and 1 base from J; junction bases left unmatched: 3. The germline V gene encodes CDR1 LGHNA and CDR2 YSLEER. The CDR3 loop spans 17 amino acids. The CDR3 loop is CASSQDSTSGAKNIQYF. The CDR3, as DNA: TGCGCCAGCAGCCAAGATTCGACTAGCGGGGCCAAAAACATTCAGTACTTC.

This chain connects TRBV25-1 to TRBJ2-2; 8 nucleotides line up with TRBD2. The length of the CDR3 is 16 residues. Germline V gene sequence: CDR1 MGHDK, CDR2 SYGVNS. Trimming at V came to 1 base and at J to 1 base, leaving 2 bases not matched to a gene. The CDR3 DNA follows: TGTGCCAGCAGTGAATTCCTAGCGGGGAACACCGGGGAGCTGTTTTTT. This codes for CASSEFLAGNTGELFF.

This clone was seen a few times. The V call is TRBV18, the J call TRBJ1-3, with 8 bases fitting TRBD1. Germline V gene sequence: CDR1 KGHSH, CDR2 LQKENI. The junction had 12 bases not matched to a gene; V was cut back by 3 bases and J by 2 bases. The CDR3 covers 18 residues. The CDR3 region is CASSPTGVDIVAGNTIYF. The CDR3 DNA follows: TGTGCCAGCTCACCGACAGGGGTAGATATTGTTGCTGGAAACACCATATATTTT.